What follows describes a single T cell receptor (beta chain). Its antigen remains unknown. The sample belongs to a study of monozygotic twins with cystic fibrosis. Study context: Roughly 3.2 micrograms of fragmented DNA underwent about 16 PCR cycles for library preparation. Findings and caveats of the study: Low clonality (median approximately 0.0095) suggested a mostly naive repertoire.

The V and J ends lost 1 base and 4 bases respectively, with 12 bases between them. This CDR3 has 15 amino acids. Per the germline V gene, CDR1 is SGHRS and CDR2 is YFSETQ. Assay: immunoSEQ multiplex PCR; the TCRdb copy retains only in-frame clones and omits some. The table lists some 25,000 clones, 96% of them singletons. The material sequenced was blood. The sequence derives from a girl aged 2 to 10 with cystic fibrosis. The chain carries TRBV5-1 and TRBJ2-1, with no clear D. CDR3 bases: TGCGCCAGCAGCTTGAGGCTAGTGGGGTACAATGAGCAGTTCTTC. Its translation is CASSLRLVGYNEQFF.